The 26 T cell receptor beta chains given below trace back to one sample, sequenced in a study of T cells after yellow fever vaccination. TCRdb used MiXCR to reprocess the 5' RACE reads, holding one entry per CDR3 protein. The table has tens of thousands of distinct CDR3 sequences, around 7.9% seen once. The source was CD8+ T cells sorted from PBMCs, collected approximately 11 days after the first yellow fever vaccination. All receptors derive from a man aged 18 to 29 who received the YFV17D yellow fever vaccine.

This clonotype occurred a few times. The chain carries TRBV27 and TRBJ2-7; weak D call: TRBD1 (7 bases). Looked up from germline, CDR1 is MNHEY and CDR2 is SMNVEV (reference sequence). This CDR3 is built from 17 residues. The V and J ends lost 0 bases and 2 bases respectively, with 17 bases between them. The CDR3 sequence: CASSLSSEGAFPYEQYF. The CDR3 DNA follows: TGTGCCAGCAGTTTATCTTCGGAGGGGGCGTTTCCCTACGAGCAGTACTTC.

There are many counts of this clonotype. The chain couples TRBV6-2 or TRBV6-3 to TRBJ2-1, with 9 bases that match TRBD1. The junction had 10 bases not matched to a gene; V was cut back by 5 bases and J by 5 bases. The CDR3 sequence is 16 residues long. CDR1 MNHEY and CDR2 SVGEGT come from the germline V gene. The DNA for the CDR3 is TGTGCCAGCAGTCCCCTCCGGGACAGGGTGGACAATGAGCAGTTCTTC. It is translated as CASSPLRDRVDNEQFF.

This clonotype has ten or more counts. This chain connects TRBV4-2 to TRBJ2-3, with D unresolved. V lost 3 bases, J lost 5 bases, and 15 bases lay in between. The CDR3 contains 15 residues. Germline V lookup: CDR1 LGHNA, CDR2 YNFKEQ. Written as DNA, the CDR3 is TGTGCCAGCAGCCAGACTCCCGGCTATTTAGATACGCAGTATTTT. This translates into CASSQTPGYLDTQYF.

This clonotype was observed many times. V gene TRBV11-1 combines with J gene TRBJ2-3; 12 nucleotides align to TRBD2. The CDR3 loop spans 18 amino acids. After removal of 4 bases from V and 0 bases from J, the junction contained 8 bases not matched to a gene. The germline CDR1 and CDR2 sequences are SGHAT and FQDESV (reference sequence). The DNA of the CDR3 is TGTGCCAGCAGCTATAGGACTAGCGGGGCGGGTAGCACAGATACGCAGTATTTT. Protein sequence: CASSYRTSGAGSTDTQYF.

This clonotype was seen ten or more times. V and J are TRBV4-1 and TRBJ1-5; maybe TRBD1 (5 bases). The CDR3 length is 14 residues. Germline V gene sequence: CDR1 MGHRA, CDR2 YSYEKL. With 4 bases removed from V and 7 bases from J, the gap between germline ends came to 14 bases. CDR3 nucleotides: TGCGCCAGCAGCCTCCGGGACGGAGGCCAGCCCCAGCATTTT. Translating it yields CASSLRDGGQPQHF.

A note on this clonotype: One junction end does not reproduce the germline sequence, and a read error may be involved. CDR3 nucleotides: TGCAGCGTTGTCAGGGGCCTCTCCAACGAGCAGTACTTC. Protein: CSVVRGLSNEQYF. The chain is built from TRBV29-1 and TRBJ2-7; a weak D match, TRBD1 (6 bases). CDR1 is SQVTM and CDR2 is ANQGSEA in the germline V gene. The CDR3 is 13 amino acids.

J is TRBJ1-1 and V is TRBV12-3 or TRBV12-4, with D perhaps TRBD1 (5 bases). Trimming stripped 4 bases from V and 2 bases from J, with 8 bases between. The CDR3 length is 13 residues. CDR3: CASSSDSNTEAFF. The CDR3, as DNA: TGTGCCAGCAGTTCAGACAGTAACACTGAAGCTTTCTTT.

The J gene is TRBJ2-3, the V gene TRBV4-3; 15 positions match TRBD2. The ends lost 1 base at V and 4 bases at J; junction bases unmatched: 3. CDR3 length: 17 residues. Germline CDR1 is LGHNA and CDR2 is YSLEER. The CDR3 spells CASSQGTSGGVSDTQYF. CDR3 DNA: TGCGCCAGCAGCCAAGGGACTAGCGGGGGGGTATCAGATACGCAGTATTTT.

This clonotype was found many times. No conserved phenylalanine or tryptophan is present at the end of the CDR3, so a read error is the likely explanation. This chain links TRBV12-3 or TRBV12-4 with TRBJ2-7; the D gene is possibly TRBD1 (6 bases). The CDR3 totals 14 residues. V lost 4 bases and J 4 bases, leaving 14 bases between the germline ends. DNA for the CDR3: TGTGCCAGCAGTTGGGCGGGCACAGGGTACGAGCAGTACATC. Protein sequence: CASSWAGTGYEQYI.

This clonotype was seen many times. The V call is TRBV3-1, the J call TRBJ1-1; D not resolved. Germline CDR1 reads LGHDT; CDR2 reads YNNKEL (reference sequence). The CDR3 consists of 14 residues. Trimming pared 3 bases from V and 1 base from J, leaving 9 bases between. The CDR3 DNA reads TGTGCCAGCAGCCACCCCGCATGGAACACTGAAGCTTTCTTT. It encodes CASSHPAWNTEAFF.

Only a few counts were recorded for this clonotype. The chain recombines TRBV24-1 with TRBJ1-2; D gene uncertain. This CDR3 has 14 residues. Trimming removed 5 bases from V and 2 bases from J, with 11 bases in between. Germline CDR1 KGHDR, CDR2 SFDVKD. The CDR3 is CATSGVGENYGYTF. The CDR3 DNA reads TGTGCCACCAGTGGGGTCGGGGAGAACTATGGCTACACCTTC.

This clonotype was detected a few times. The chain links TRBV6-5 to TRBJ1-2, with 8 bases aligning to TRBD1. The germline CDR1 and CDR2 sequences are MNHEY and SVGAGI. V shed 0 bases and J 7 bases; nucleotides not matched to a gene: 10. This CDR3 region has 16 residues. The CDR3 DNA reads TGTGCCAGCAGTTACTCGAGTATGCTCGGGACAGGTGGCTACACCTTC. Protein product: CASSYSSMLGTGGYTF.

This clonotype was observed a few times. The rearrangement uses TRBV21-1 and TRBJ2-3; the table names TRBD1, a call not compared with the DNA. TRBV21-1 constitutes a pseudogene. The CDR3 loop spans 16 amino acids. This chain's CDR3 is CASSKTRQGVSDTQYF. DNA for the CDR3: TGTGCCAGCAGCAAAACCCGGCAGGGGGTGTCAGATACGCAGTATTTT.

The chain employs TRBV7-2 and TRBJ2-1, with 11 bases lining up with TRBD2. V dropped 2 bases and J dropped 8; count of bases not matched to a gene: 5. This CDR3 spans 15 amino acids. Germline V gene data show CDR1 as SGHTA and CDR2 as FQGNSA. CDR3 residues: CASSLLAGGPDEQFF. In DNA form, the CDR3 reads TGTGCCAGCAGCTTATTAGCGGGGGGGCCCGATGAGCAGTTCTTC.

Remarks on this clonotype: A much larger clone is a single base away; this may be a read error. This chain uses TRBV6-1 with TRBJ2-4; D is uncertain. The germline V gene encodes CDR1 MNHNS and CDR2 SASEGT. This CDR3 region has 14 residues. The V gene lost 5 bases and the J gene lost 8 bases, with 16 bases spanning the gap. This CDR3 reads CASSPVSARDIQYF. CDR3 bases: TGTGCCAGCAGTCCCGTTTCCGCGAGAGACATTCAGTACTTC.

The chain is built from TRBV7-9 and TRBJ2-1; TRBD1 matches at 8 bases. CDR1 SEHNR and CDR2 FQNEAQ come from the germline V gene (reference sequence). Losses at the gene ends were 1 base for V and 8 bases for J; bases not matched to a gene: 10. CDR3 length: 16 amino acids. DNA for the CDR3: TGTGCCAGCAGCTTAGTGGGCAGGGGGCGCCAAGATGAGCAGTTCTTC. Translated, it gives CASSLVGRGRQDEQFF.

This clonotype was recorded at least ten times. The CDR3 sequence: CASSVVSGGWDTQYF. The DNA of the CDR3 is TGTGCCAGCAGCGTAGTCAGCGGGGGGTGGGATACGCAGTATTTT. The rearrangement joins TRBV9 to TRBJ2-3; 9 nucleotides match TRBD2. The V gene's germline CDR1 is SGDLS and CDR2 YYNGEE. With 0 bases clipped from V and 6 bases from J, the junction kept 5 bases outside the gene matches. The CDR3 spans 15 residues. Combining the CDR3 with reference TRBV9 and TRBJ2-3 gives the whole variable domain DSGVTQTPKHLITATGQRVTLRCSPRSGDLSVYWYQQSLDQGLQFLIQYYNGEERAKGNILERFSAQQFPDLHSELNLSSLELGDSALYFCASSVVSGGWDTQYFGPGTRLTVL.

This clonotype was counted at least ten times. The chain joins TRBV9 to TRBJ1-6; 7 bases align to TRBD1. The ends lost 0 bases at V and 6 bases at J; junction bases unmatched: 3. The CDR3 extends over 15 amino acids. Per germline, CDR1 SGDLS and CDR2 YYNGEE. The CDR3 nucleotides are TGTGCCAGCAGCGTAGACGGGACAGTTAATTCACCCCTCCACTTT. Translating it yields CASSVDGTVNSPLHF. Variable domain in full (rest from reference TRBV9 and TRBJ1-6): DSGVTQTPKHLITATGQRVTLRCSPRSGDLSVYWYQQSLDQGLQFLIQYYNGEERAKGNILERFSAQQFPDLHSELNLSSLELGDSALYFCASSVDGTVNSPLHFGNGTRLTVT.

This clonotype was detected a few times. This rearrangement joins TRBV7-2 to TRBJ2-5, with no clear D. The length of the CDR3 is 15 residues. The germline V gene encodes CDR1 SGHTA and CDR2 FQGNSA. V was shortened by 1 base and J by 2 bases, with 11 bases between the two germline ends. The CDR3 nucleotides are TGTGCCAGCAGCTTAGGGGCGGCTTTACAAGAGACCCAGTACTTC. Its protein is CASSLGAALQETQYF.

On this clonotype itself: It may be a read error: a sequence one base away is much more abundant. The conserved phenylalanine or tryptophan normally closing the CDR3 is absent here, so this likely arose from a read error. The chain couples TRBV12-3 or TRBV12-4 to TRBJ2-1; 9 bases align to TRBD2. J gave up 0 bases and V 5 bases, and 2 bases lay outside the gene matches. This CDR3 is built from 15 residues. DNA for the CDR3: TGTGCCAGCAGTCCTAGCGGGGTCTCCTACAATGAGCAGTTCCTC. Translating gives CASSPSGVSYNEQFL.

In this sample, this clonotype turned up a few times. The chain employs TRBV4-1 and TRBJ2-5; the match to TRBD1 covers 9 bases. The CDR3 consists of 16 residues. Germline values: CDR1 MGHRA, CDR2 YSYEKL. The V gene end was trimmed by 1 base and the J gene end by 5 bases; junction bases not matched to a gene: 8. The CDR3 spells CASSQGRDREWETQYF. The CDR3 nucleotides read TGCGCCAGCAGCCAAGGGCGGGACAGGGAATGGGAGACCCAGTACTTC.

This clonotype was detected ten times or more. This chain uses TRBV13 with TRBJ2-1; 8 nucleotides agree with TRBD2. V was pared by 7 bases and J by 6 bases, with 8 bases of the junction left unmatched. CDR1 is PRHDT and CDR2 is FYEKMQ in the germline V gene (reference sequence). The CDR3 is made up of 14 amino acids. The CDR3 DNA sequence: TGTGCCAGCACCCATAGCGGGGTGGTCAATGAGCAGTTCTTC. Protein: CASTHSGVVNEQFF.

The V gene is TRBV5-1, the J gene TRBJ2-5; 10 bases are a match to TRBD1. The length of the CDR3 is 14 residues. V was clipped by 4 bases and J by 5 bases; unmatched bases: 5. Germline V gene lookup returns CDR1 SGHRS and CDR2 YFSETQ. The CDR3 coding sequence is TGCGCCAGCAGCCTGGGACAGGGGTTGGAGACCCAGTACTTC. Amino acids: CASSLGQGLETQYF.

Ten or more counts support this clonotype. J is TRBJ2-2 and V is TRBV7-9; D gene uncertain. This CDR3 has 16 amino acids. Trimming left V 1 base short and J 1 base short, with 10 bases between. Germline V gene data show CDR1 as SEHNR and CDR2 as FQNEAQ (reference sequence). CDR3: CASSLGPTENTGELFF. In nucleotides, the CDR3 is TGTGCCAGCAGCTTAGGCCCTACAGAGAACACCGGGGAGCTGTTTTTT.

This clonotype was observed a few times. The chain links TRBV11-2 to TRBJ2-1; 7 bases map to TRBD1. V shed 3 bases, J shed 2 bases, and the junction held 13 bases outside the gene matches. Germline V gene lookup returns CDR1 SGHAT and CDR2 FQNNGV. The CDR3 is 18 residues long. CDR3 in amino acids: CASSFVRGSTVTYNEQFF. For the CDR3, the DNA is TGTGCCAGCAGCTTTGTCAGGGGGTCTACCGTAACCTACAATGAGCAGTTCTTC.

This clonotype has more than one count but fewer than ten. The chain joins TRBV5-5 to TRBJ2-1; perhaps TRBD2 as D (6 bases). The CDR3 runs to 16 residues. Trimming removed 1 base at V and 5 bases at J, with 16 bases between. Germline V gene sequence: CDR1 SGHKS, CDR2 YYEKEE (reference sequence). CDR3 coding DNA: TGTGCCAGCAGCTTGTGGGGCGGGGTTTCGGACAATGAGCAGTTCTTC. Its translation is CASSLWGGVSDNEQFF.